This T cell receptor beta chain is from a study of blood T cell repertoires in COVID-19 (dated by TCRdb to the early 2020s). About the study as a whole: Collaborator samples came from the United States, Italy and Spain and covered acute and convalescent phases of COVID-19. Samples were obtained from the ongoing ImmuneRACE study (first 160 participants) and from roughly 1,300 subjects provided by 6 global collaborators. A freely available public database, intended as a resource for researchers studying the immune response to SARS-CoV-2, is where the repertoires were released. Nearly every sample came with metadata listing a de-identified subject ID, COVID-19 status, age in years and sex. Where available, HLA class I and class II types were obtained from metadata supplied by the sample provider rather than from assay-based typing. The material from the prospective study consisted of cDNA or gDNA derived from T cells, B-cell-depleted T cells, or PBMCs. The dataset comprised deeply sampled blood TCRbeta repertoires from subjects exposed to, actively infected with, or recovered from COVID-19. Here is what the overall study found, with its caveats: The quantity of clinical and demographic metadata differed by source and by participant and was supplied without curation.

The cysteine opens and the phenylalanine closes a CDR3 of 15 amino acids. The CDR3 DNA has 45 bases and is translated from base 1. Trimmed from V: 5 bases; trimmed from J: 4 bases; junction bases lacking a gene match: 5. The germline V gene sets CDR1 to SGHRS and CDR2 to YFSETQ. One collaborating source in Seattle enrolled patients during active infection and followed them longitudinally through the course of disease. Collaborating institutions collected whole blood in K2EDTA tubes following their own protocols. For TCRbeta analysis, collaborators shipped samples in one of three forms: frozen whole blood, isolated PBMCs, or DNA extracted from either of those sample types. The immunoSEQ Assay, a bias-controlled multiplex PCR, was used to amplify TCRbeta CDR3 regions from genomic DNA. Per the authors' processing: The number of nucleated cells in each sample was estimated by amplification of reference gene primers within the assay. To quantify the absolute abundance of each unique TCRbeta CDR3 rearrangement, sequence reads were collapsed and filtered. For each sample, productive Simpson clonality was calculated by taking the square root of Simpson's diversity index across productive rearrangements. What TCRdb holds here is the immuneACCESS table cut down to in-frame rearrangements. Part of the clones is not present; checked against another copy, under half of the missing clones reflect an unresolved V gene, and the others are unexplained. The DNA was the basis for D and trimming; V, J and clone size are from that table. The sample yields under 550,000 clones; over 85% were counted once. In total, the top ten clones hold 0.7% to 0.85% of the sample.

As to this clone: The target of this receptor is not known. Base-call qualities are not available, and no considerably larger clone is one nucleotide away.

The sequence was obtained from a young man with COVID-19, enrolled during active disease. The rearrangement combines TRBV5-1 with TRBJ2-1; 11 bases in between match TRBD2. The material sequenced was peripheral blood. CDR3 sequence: CASRLAGDLYNEQFF. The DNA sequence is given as TGCGCCAGCAGACTAGCGGGGGACCTGTACAATGAGCAGTTCTTC. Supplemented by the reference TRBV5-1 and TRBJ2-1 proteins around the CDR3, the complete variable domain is KAGVTQTPRYLIKTRGQQVTLSCSPISGHRSVSWYQQTPGQGLQFLFEYFSETQRNKGNFPGRFSGRQFSNSRSEMNVSTLELGDSALYLCASRLAGDLYNEQFFGPGTRLTVL.